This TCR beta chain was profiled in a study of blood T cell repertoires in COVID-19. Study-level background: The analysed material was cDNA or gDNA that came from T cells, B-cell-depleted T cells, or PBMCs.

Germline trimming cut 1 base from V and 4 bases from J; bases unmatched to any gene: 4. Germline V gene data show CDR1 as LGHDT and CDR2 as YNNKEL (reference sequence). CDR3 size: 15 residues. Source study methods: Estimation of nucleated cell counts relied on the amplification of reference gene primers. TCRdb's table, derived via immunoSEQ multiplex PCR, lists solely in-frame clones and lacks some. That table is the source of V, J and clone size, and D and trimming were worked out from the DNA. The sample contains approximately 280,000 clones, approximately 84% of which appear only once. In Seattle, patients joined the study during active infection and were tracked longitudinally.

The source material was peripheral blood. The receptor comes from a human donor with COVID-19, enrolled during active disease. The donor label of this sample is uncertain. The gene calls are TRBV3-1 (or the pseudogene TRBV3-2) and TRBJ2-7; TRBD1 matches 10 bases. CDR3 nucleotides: TGTGCCAGCAGCCAAGCTTGGACAGGGGGGTACGAGCAGTACTTC. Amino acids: CASSQAWTGGYEQYF.